This T cell receptor (beta chain) was profiled in a study of T cells in Graves' hyperthyroidism and ophthalmopathy (dated by TCRdb to between 2017 and 2020). At the level of the whole study: Peripheral blood was sampled at the time of initial diagnosis, prior to any treatment. TCR V-J signatures able to tell the groups apart were searched for in a discovery cohort of 95 to 100 patients, of whom under 45 had Graves' ophthalmopathy and around 56 had stable Graves' hyperthyroidism. An independent validation cohort of under 20 hyperthyroidism patients and about 15 patients who later progressed to ophthalmopathy tested prospective prediction of ophthalmopathy. For training and testing, the 95 to 100 patients in the discovery cohort were randomly divided in a 7:3 ratio. In about 6 Graves' hyperthyroidism patients, the study also compared T-cell repertoires from thyroid tissue with T-cell repertoires from blood. Once sampling was done, hyperthyroidism patients were given methimazole at a starting dose of 30 mg daily, whereas ophthalmopathy patients were given high-dose intravenous methylprednisolone. The paper reports TCR Vbeta CDR3 sequencing of fewer than 150 peripheral blood samples: around 41 ophthalmopathy, around 80 hyperthyroidism and approximately 17 progressor patients. Paper-wide results and their limitations: In validation, progression to ophthalmopathy was predicted by the model with 70.59% sensitivity and 72.22% specificity, a median of approximately 6.5 months before onset. No statistical method was used to fix the sample size in advance, and group allocation was not hidden from the investigators. Most expanded thyroid clonotypes (frequency above 0.001) were also detected in blood, suggesting blood repertoires may reflect thyroid immune responses. A model built on a 13 V-J signature distinguished ophthalmopathy from stable hyperthyroidism, reaching over 85% sensitivity and about 81% specificity in cross-validation and 80%/75% in testing.

Hyperthyroidism patients were newly diagnosed, had a disease duration of under 2 months, and were aged 18 to 65 years. Patients with uncontrolled infections, other autoimmune diseases, pregnancy or lactation were excluded. Diagnoses were established on the basis of clinical symptoms, serum thyroxine and TRAb, thyroid ultrasound, and orbital computed tomography. For progressor patients, blood was drawn at the first diagnosis of hyperthyroidism, before any ophthalmopathy symptoms had appeared. Ficoll-Paque density gradient centrifugation was used to isolate PBMCs from approximately 10 ml of fresh peripheral blood. Progressor patients were first diagnosed with Graves' hyperthyroidism and then developed ophthalmopathy during follow-up. Trizol reagent was used to extract total RNA, and RNA quality was then checked on an Agilent 2100 Bioanalyzer. CDR1 DFQATT and CDR2 SNEGSKA were looked up in the germline V gene (reference sequence). There are 11 amino acids in the CDR3, from cysteine to phenylalanine inclusive. This entry keeps only the CDR3 DNA: 33 bases, framed from base 1.

TCR beta CDR3 regions were amplified from RNA transcripts. The first round of RT-PCR for the TCR CDR3 was performed with the HTBI primer set and the Qiagen OneStep RT-PCR kit. A second multiplex PCR round built the libraries, followed by size selection and purification. Paired-end sequencing of the libraries was performed with 100 bp reads on an Illumina HiSeq2000. Turning to the authors' computational methods: Raw data were processed with SOAPnuke, discarding reads with adapters, uncalled bases, mean Phred below 15, or no exact constant-primer or identifier match. COPE v1.2.5 was used to merge the high-quality paired reads, and each unique nucleotide sequence was defined as a clonotype. MiTCR v1.1 was used to align the clonotypes against IMGT TRBV, TRBD and TRBJ reference segments. Only V-J combinations with frequency above 0.0001, covering 98% to 99.2% of repertoires, were analysed. A TCS score was defined as the ratio of F50 (clonal expansion) to E x V (chaos), with BLOSUM62-based TCRdist applied between CDR3 peptides within each V-J. Welch's t-statistics and random forest reduced fewer than 550 V-J features to about 13, which were used in a naive Bayes classifier (R e1071). TCRdb reprocessing: public reads trimmed at Q25 with fastp, clones called with MiXCR, in-frame beta chains kept. Rows with one shared CDR3 protein collapse into an entry with the most common genes and DNA. TCRdb's processing, not the authors' own work, is the source of the V and J calls. Present in this sample are 550,000 to 650,000 distinct CDR3 sequences, about 15% of which were seen just once. The ten largest make up about 5.8% of the sample.

Note on this clonotype: Its target antigen remains unknown. A much larger clonotype is one base distant, so this may be a read error.

The clonotype originates from a woman in her thirties with Graves' hyperthyroidism that later progressed to Graves' ophthalmopathy. This chain is built from TRBV20-1 and TRBJ1-4, with no confidently assigned D gene. Material for sequencing was blood. The DNA sequence follows: TGCAGTGCTTTCACTAATGAAAAACTGTATTTT. This codes for CSAFTNEKLYF.